The 16 T cell receptor beta chains in this list originate from one sample, sequenced in a study of shared clonotypes between healthy human individuals. Naive CD8 cells lacked CD45RO, underwent positive selection for CCR7 and left out terminally differentiated effector memory CD45RA+ cells. Using immunoSEQ multiplex PCR, the repertoire was profiled, and TCRdb retains in-frame clones only, with some absent. The data hold roughly 650,000 clones, with approximately 96% observed a single time. The sequenced sample was naive CD8+ T cells sorted from blood. The receptors shown here come from a young woman in good health.

The chain carries TRBV9 and TRBJ2-1; the D gene is possibly TRBD2 (5 bases). Trimming removed 4 bases at V and 6 bases at J, with 14 bases between. This CDR3 is 14 amino acids long. In germline, CDR1 is SGDLS, CDR2 YYNGEE. The CDR3 loop reads CASSPQDWPNEQFF. In nucleotides, the CDR3 is TGTGCCAGCAGCCCCCAGGACTGGCCCAATGAGCAGTTCTTC.

The V and J genes are TRBV29-1 and TRBJ2-7, with D possibly TRBD1 on 7 matching bases. In germline, CDR1 is SQVTM, CDR2 ANQGSEA. The CDR3 spans 16 residues. V dropped 1 base and J dropped 4 bases, with 20 bases sitting between them. The CDR3 sequence is CSVEGGQGGEIYEQYF. CDR3 DNA: TGCAGCGTTGAAGGGGGGCAGGGGGGTGAAATATACGAGCAGTACTTC.

This chain joins TRBV10-1 and TRBJ2-7; unclear D gene. Germline V gene data show CDR1 as WNHNN and CDR2 as SYGVQD (reference sequence). This CDR3 comprises 14 residues. V was clipped by 3 bases and J by 2 bases, with 11 bases between them. The CDR3 sequence: CASSDLTNPYEQYF. The CDR3, as DNA: TGCGCCAGCAGTGATTTAACAAACCCCTACGAGCAGTACTTC.

The CDR3 DNA is TGTGCCAGCAGCTGGGACAGCAGGCAAGAGACCCAGTACTTC. Protein sequence: CASSWDSRQETQYF. The V gene is TRBV5-6, the J gene TRBJ2-5; 7 bases map to TRBD1. V gave up 3 bases and J gave up 2 bases; unmatched junction bases: 4. CDR3 length: 14 residues. CDR1 and CDR2 (germline): SGHDT, YYEEEE.

This clone was observed once. The V gene is TRBV2, the J gene TRBJ2-1, with TRBD2 matching 12 bases. Germline-derived CDR1 and CDR2 are SNHLY and FYNNEI. The CDR3 runs 18 residues. V lost 5 bases and J lost 0; bases outside the gene matches: 8. CDR3 sequence: CASSWTSGDTNSYNEQFF. Written as DNA, the CDR3 is TGTGCCAGCAGTTGGACTAGCGGGGATACCAACTCCTACAATGAGCAGTTCTTC.

This chain connects TRBV28 to TRBJ2-2; 10 nucleotides line up with TRBD2. With 7 bases clipped from V and 3 bases from J, the junction kept 14 bases outside the gene matches. CDR3 length: 18 residues. Germline V gene lookup returns CDR1 MDHEN and CDR2 SYDVKM. The CDR3 region is CASIKAGGRAFDTGELFF. As DNA, the CDR3 is TGTGCCAGCATCAAAGCGGGGGGGAGGGCCTTCGACACCGGGGAGCTGTTTTTT.

Turning to this clone: Compared with germline, one end of the junction differs, possibly owing to a read error. The V gene is TRBV2, the J gene TRBJ2-2; D tentatively reads TRBD1 or TRBD2 (5 bases each). Per germline, CDR1 SNHLY and CDR2 FYNNEI. The CDR3 sequence is 15 residues long. CDR3 coding DNA: TGTACCAGCAGTGAAGAGGGGCCCTACACCGGGGAGCTGTTTTTT. Residues: CTSSEEGPYTGELFF.

V and J are TRBV5-6 and TRBJ2-7; D unclear. CDR1 and CDR2 (germline): SGHDT, YYEEEE. There are 13 residues in the CDR3. V lost 1 base, J lost 1 base, and 6 bases lay in between. In nucleotides, the CDR3 is TGTGCCAGCAGCTTGTGGGTGTCCTACGAGCAGTACTTC. Translated: CASSLWVSYEQYF.

The chain combines TRBV2 with TRBJ2-2; D is perhaps TRBD2 (5 bases). This CDR3 comprises 14 residues. Trimming removed 7 bases from V and 1 base from J, with 10 bases in between. Germline-derived CDR1 and CDR2 are SNHLY and FYNNEI. The CDR3 loop reads CASKEGMNTGELFF. The CDR3 DNA sequence: TGTGCCAGCAAAGAGGGTATGAACACCGGGGAGCTGTTTTTT.

The V and J genes are TRBV27 and TRBJ1-4; the match to TRBD1 covers 10 bases. Germline V CDR1 and CDR2: MNHEY, SMNVEV (reference sequence). Trimming cost V 5 bases and J 8 bases; bases outside gene matches: 8. The CDR3 is 15 amino acids. The DNA of the CDR3 is TGTGCCAGCAGTCTCCGGGACAGGGGAGGGGAAAAACTGTTTTTT. It codes for CASSLRDRGGEKLFF.

The V call is TRBV4-1, the J call TRBJ2-2, with D perhaps matching TRBD1 or TRBD2 (6 bases each). The CDR3 extends over 14 amino acids. V lost 5 bases to trimming and J lost 3 bases, with 10 bases between them. Per the germline V gene, CDR1 is MGHRA and CDR2 is YSYEKL. The CDR3 coding sequence is TGCGCCAGCAGCGCAAGGGGGGACACCGGGGAGCTGTTTTTT. Translated, it gives CASSARGDTGELFF.

CDR3 in DNA: TGCGCCAGCAGCTTGGTAGGTTCGACTTCGGTTTACGAGCAGTACTTC. Residues: CASSLVGSTSVYEQYF. V usage is TRBV5-1 and J usage is TRBJ2-7; D is ambiguous. This CDR3 is built from 16 residues. Germline loops: CDR1 SGHRS, CDR2 YFSETQ. Between the trimmed V and J ends, which lost 0 bases and 4 bases, there was a span of 17 bases. The whole variable domain, remainder taken from reference TRBV5-1 and TRBJ2-7, is KAGVTQTPRYLIKTRGQQVTLSCSPISGHRSVSWYQQTPGQGLQFLFEYFSETQRNKGNFPGRFSGRQFSNSRSEMNVSTLELGDSALYLCASSLVGSTSVYEQYFGPGTRLTVT.

The chain has TRBV5-1 and TRBJ2-7; 13 nucleotides line up with TRBD2. This CDR3 contains 17 residues. V shed 1 base, J shed 0 bases, and the junction held 4 bases outside the gene matches. Per germline, CDR1 SGHRS and CDR2 YFSETQ. For the CDR3, the DNA is TGCGCCAGCAGCTTGACGACTAGCGGGGGGAGCTCCTACGAGCAGTACTTC. Its protein is CASSLTTSGGSSYEQYF.

The chain couples TRBV27 to TRBJ2-1, with 11 bases aligning to TRBD2. In germline, CDR1 is MNHEY, CDR2 SMNVEV (reference sequence). The CDR3 covers 15 residues. Germline trimming cut 5 bases from V and 4 bases from J; bases unmatched to any gene: 4. The CDR3 sequence is CASSQGTSGYNEQFF. The CDR3 coding sequence is TGTGCCAGCAGTCAAGGGACTAGCGGATACAATGAGCAGTTCTTC.

J is TRBJ2-4 and V is TRBV28; a possible D gene is TRBD2 (6 bases). Germline V CDR1 and CDR2: MDHEN, SYDVKM. The V end was cut by 6 bases, the J end by 7 bases, with 13 bases between. The CDR3 runs 13 residues. For the CDR3, the DNA is TGTGCCAGCAGCCCGGCGGGGAAGAACATTCAGTACTTC. Protein product: CASSPAGKNIQYF.

The V gene is TRBV27, the J gene TRBJ1-4, with 8 bases fitting TRBD1. Germline values: CDR1 MNHEY, CDR2 SMNVEV (reference sequence). The CDR3 sequence is 14 residues long. The J segment lost 6 bases and the V segment lost 3 bases, leaving 3 bases of the junction unmatched. Written as DNA, the CDR3 is TGTGCCAGCAGTTTGACAGGGGCGGATGAAAAACTGTTTTTT. This codes for CASSLTGADEKLFF.